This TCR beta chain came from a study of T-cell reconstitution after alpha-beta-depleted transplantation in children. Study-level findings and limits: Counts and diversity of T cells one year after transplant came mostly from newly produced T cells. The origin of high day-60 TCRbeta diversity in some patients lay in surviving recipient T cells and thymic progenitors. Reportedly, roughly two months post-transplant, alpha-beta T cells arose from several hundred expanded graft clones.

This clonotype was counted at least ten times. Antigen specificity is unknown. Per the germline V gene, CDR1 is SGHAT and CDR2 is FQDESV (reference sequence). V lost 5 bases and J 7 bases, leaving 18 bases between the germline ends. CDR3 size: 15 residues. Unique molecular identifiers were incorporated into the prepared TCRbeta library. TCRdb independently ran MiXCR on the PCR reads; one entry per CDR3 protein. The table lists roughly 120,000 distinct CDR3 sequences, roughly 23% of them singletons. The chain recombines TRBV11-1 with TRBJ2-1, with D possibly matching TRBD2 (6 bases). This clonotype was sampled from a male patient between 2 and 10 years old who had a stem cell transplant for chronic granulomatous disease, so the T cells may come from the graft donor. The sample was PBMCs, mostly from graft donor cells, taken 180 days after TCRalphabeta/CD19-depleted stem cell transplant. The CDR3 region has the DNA TGTGCCAGCAGCCTCCTAGGGGAGGCTCCTAATGAGCAGTTCTTC. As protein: CASSLLGEAPNEQFF.